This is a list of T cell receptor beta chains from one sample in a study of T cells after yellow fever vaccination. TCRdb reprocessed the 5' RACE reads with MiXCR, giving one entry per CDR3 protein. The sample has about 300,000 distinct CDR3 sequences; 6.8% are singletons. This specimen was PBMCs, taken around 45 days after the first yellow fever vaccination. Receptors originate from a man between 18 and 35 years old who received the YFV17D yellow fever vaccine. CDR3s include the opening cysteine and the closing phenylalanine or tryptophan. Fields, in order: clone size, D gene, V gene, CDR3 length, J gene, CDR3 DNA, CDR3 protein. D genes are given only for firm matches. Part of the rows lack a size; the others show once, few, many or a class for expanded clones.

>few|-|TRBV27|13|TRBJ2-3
TGTGCCAGCAGGCCCCTGGGGACAGATACGCAGTATTTT
CASRPLGTDTQYF
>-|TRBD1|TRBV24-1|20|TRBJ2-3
TGTGCCACCAGTGATTGGGGACAGGGCCGGGATCTACAGCGAAGGGATACGCAGTATTTT
CATSDWGQGRDLQRRDTQYF
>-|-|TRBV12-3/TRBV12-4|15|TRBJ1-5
TGTGCCAGCAGTATCGGGGGGCAGGGCAATCAGCCCCAGCATTTT
CASSIGGQGNQPQHF
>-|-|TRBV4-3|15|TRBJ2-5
TGCGCCAGCAGCCTTCTCGGAAGAGGGCAAGAGACCCAGTACTTC
CASSLLGRGQETQYF
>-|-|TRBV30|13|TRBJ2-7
TGTGCCTGGCGGCAGAGGACAGTCTACGAGCAGTACTTC
CAWRQRTVYEQYF
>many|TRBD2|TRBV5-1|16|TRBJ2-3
TGCGCCAGCAGCTTGGGGACTAGCGGGGGCACAGATACGCAGTATTTT
CASSLGTSGGTDTQYF
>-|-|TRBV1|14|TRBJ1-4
TGCACCAGCAGCCAAGATGGGCGGCGGGAAAAACTGTTTTTT
CTSSQDGRREKLFF
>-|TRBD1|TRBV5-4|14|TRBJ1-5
TGTGCCAGCAGCTCTAAGACAGGGAAAGGGCCCCAGCATTTT
CASSSKTGKGPQHF
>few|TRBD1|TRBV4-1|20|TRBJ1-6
TGCGCCAGCGGATTCCCTCGGGACAGGGTTGGTGGTCCCTATAATTCACCCCTCCACTTT
CASGFPRDRVGGPYNSPLHF
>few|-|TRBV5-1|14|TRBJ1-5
TGCGCCAGCAGCCTACATCCTCGGGAGCAGCCCCAGCATTTT
CASSLHPREQPQHF
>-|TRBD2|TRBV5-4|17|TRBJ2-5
TGTGCCAGCAGCTTGGACGGGACTAGCTTTATTGGAGAGACCCAGTACTTC
CASSLDGTSFIGETQYF
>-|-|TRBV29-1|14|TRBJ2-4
TGCAGTTGGGGACGGAGGCTAGCCAAAAACATTCAGTACTTC
CSWGRRLAKNIQYF
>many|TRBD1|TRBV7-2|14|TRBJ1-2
TGTGCCAGCAGCTTAGTTACAGGGGGCGATGGCTACACCTTC
CASSLVTGGDGYTF
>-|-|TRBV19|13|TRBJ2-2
TGTGCCGTCCGTCAAGGAGGCACCGGGGAGCTGTTTTTT
CAVRQGGTGELFF
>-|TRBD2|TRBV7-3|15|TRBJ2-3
TGTGCCAGCAGCTTACTAGCGGGTCTTGGAGATACGCAGTATTTT
CASSLLAGLGDTQYF
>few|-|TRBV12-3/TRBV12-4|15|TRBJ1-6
TGTGCCAGCAGTTTTCAGGGTGAAAATAATTCACCCCTCCACTTT
CASSFQGENNSPLHF
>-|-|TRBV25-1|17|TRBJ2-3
TGTGCCAGCAGTGAATCAAGGGGACCCCCTCGCACAGATACGCAGTATTTT
CASSESRGPPRTDTQYF
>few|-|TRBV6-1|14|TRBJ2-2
TGTGCCAGCAGAGGACCCGGTGGCACCGGGGAGCTGTTTTTT
CASRGPGGTGELFF
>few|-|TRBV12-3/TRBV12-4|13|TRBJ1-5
TGTGCCAGCAGTTTAGATCTAAGTCAGCCCCAGCATTTT
CASSLDLSQPQHF
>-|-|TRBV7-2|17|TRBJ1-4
TGTGCCAGCAGCTTAGGGTACGGGCGCAGGTCTCAGGAAAAACTGTTTTTT
CASSLGYGRRSQEKLFF
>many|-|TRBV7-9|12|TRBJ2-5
TGTGCCAGCAGCTTAGAGGTAGAGACCCAGTACTTC
CASSLEVETQYF
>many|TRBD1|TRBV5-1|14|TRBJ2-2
TGCGCCAGCAGCTCGACAGGGCCCACCGGGGAGCTGTTTTTT
CASSSTGPTGELFF
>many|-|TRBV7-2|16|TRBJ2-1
TGTGCCAGCAGCCTAAACGGGGGTCCCTCCTACAATGAGCAGTTCTTC
CASSLNGGPSYNEQFF
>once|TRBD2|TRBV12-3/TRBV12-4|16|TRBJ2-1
TGTGCCAGCAGTTTCCGGACTAGCGGGGGAGGCAATGAGCAGTTCTTC
CASSFRTSGGGNEQFF
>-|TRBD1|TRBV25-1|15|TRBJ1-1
TGTGCCAGCAGGGCCGGGACAGGGGGGTCCACTGAAGCTTTCTTT
CASRAGTGGSTEAFF
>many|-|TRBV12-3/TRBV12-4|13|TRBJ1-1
TGTGCCAGCAGTCAGGGCTGGAACACTGAAGCTTTCTTT
CASSQGWNTEAFF